The T cell receptor (beta chain) under discussion was sequenced for a study of blood T cell repertoires in COVID-19. Method: immunoSEQ multiplex PCR; TCRdb's copy keeps in-frame clones and lacks some. The sample carries 55,000 to 65,000 clones, more than 75% recorded once. Trimming at V came to 4 bases and at J to 9 bases, leaving 11 bases not matched to a gene. The CDR3 has 15 amino acids. Germline V gene lookup returns CDR1 KGHDR and CDR2 SFDVKD. The clonotype originates from a human donor in a cohort sampled during active COVID-19. The sample was peripheral blood. The chain is built from TRBV24-1 and TRBJ1-5; the match to TRBD1 covers 7 bases. The CDR3 spells CATSDPDLPGGPQHF. In DNA, the CDR3 is TGTGCCACCAGTGACCCCGACCTCCCAGGGGGGCCCCAGCATTTT.